This T cell receptor (beta chain) was obtained from a study of T cell responses to AZD1222 COVID-19 vaccine (dated by TCRdb to the early 2020s). In terms of the full investigation: TCR sequencing covered more than 230 trial participants: 200 to 210 given two doses of AZD1222 and 26 given two doses of MenACWY control vaccine. Enrollment into the trials was organized by age into subgroups of 18-55, 56-69 and 70-plus years, and those subgroups contained 148, 28 and 57 TCR-sequenced participants, respectively.

Sequences MRHNA (CDR1) and SNTAGT (CDR2) are obtained from the germline V gene. The CDR3 runs 14 amino acids, cysteine and phenylalanine included. Only CDR3 DNA remains: 42 bases, in frame from the first base. Results and caveats for the whole study, not just this receptor: CD4 TCRs associated with the vaccine covered the entire spike protein, and the dominant responses were in regions 160-218 and 743-854. In the small 56-69-year group, the increase in depth fell short of significance, most likely because of low power. Most participants were white British and females outnumbered males, and the authors suggested that clonal diversity may have been underestimated. Because no day 14 peak-response samples were available, the repertoires could be characterized only after the peak T cell response. Nearly half of unique spike-specific TCRs reportedly recognized epitopes outside regions mutated in the B.1.351 and B.1.1.7 variants. Spike-specific TCR breadth and depth rose significantly after two AZD1222 doses compared with day 0 and with MenACWY recipients. Conclusions about previously exposed vaccinees are limited because only 5 or 6 AZD1222 recipients were SARS-CoV-2 seropositive at baseline.

Per the publication, the time point label means: about 28 days (+/-7) after the second vaccine dose. AZD1222 recipients whose second dose came at about 4 weeks and those whose second dose came at about 12 weeks were combined into one group, since spike-specific TCR depth and breadth did not differ between the two schedules. The vaccinee samples were drawn from two UK trials, COV001 and COV002, one of which was a single-blind randomized controlled phase 2/3 trial testing AZD1222 (ChAdOx1 nCoV-19) in healthy adults. For TCRbeta chain sequencing, PBMC samples from trial participants were taken at day 0 and at day 28 after the second dose. Notes on this clone: Its antigen specificity is not known. One junction end does not reproduce the germline sequence, and a read error may be involved.

The CDR3 regions of human TCRbeta chains were analyzed by immunosequencing. Per the authors' processing: Repertoire TCRs were matched against a reference library of SARS-CoV-2-specific TCRs generated with the MIRA antigen-specificity platform. Breadth was defined as the fraction of unique TCRs that were SARS-CoV-2-associated, and depth was defined as the fraction of total T cells that were SARS-CoV-2-associated. Using the MIRA data, each spike-specific TCR was assigned both to the spike region to which the TCR was reactive and to a CD4 or CD8 class. Log10-transformed breadth and depth values were compared by one-way ANOVA with Sidak's multiple comparisons tests. TCRdb obtained this table from immuneACCESS and retained in-frame rearrangements with V and J assigned. These tables miss some clones; where compared with another copy, unresolved V genes account for less than half of the shortfall, and the remainder is unexplained. The V and J calls and clone size were taken over from that table, and D and trimming were inferred from the DNA. A total of some 150,000 clones appear in this sample, roughly nine tenths of them only once. About 1.8% of the sample rests with the top ten.

The sample consisted of peripheral blood, taken 28 days after the second AZD1222 dose. This sequence originates from an adult who received the AZD1222 COVID-19 vaccine. The receptor chain draws on TRBV6-4 and TRBJ2-3; the junction holds 10 bases that match TRBD1. The encoded CDR3 is CASSDRDRGDAQYF. The DNA sequence is TGTGCCAGCAGTGACAGGGACAGGGGAGATGCGCAGTATTTT.